The present T cell receptor beta chain was sequenced within a study of beta chain features in type 1 diabetes. J lost 5 bases, V lost 5 bases, and 4 bases had no gene match. This CDR3 region has 15 residues. Germline-derived CDR1 and CDR2 are SGHVS and FQNEAQ. General study results and limits: Reduced insertions and increased deletions marked VDJ junctions in type 1 diabetes patients. There was a possibility that cDNA sequencing over-represented cells with high TCR expression. TCRB CDR3s were moderately but significantly shorter in Type 1 diabetes patients in all four CD4+ subsets.

For this clone: What it binds is not known.

The authors reverse transcribed all of the isolated RNA, so sequencing captured expressed TCRB transcripts. This table comes from immunoSEQ multiplex PCR, and its TCRdb copy is limited to in-frame clones, with some not included. The repertoire holds some 270,000 clones, approximately 11% seen once, with over 0.015% in the top ten. Sequencing input: naive CD4+ T cells from blood. The chain carries TRBV7-8 and TRBJ2-1, with 12 bases identical to TRBD2. This receptor was taken from a young man with type 1 diabetes. The CDR3 protein is CASSTRLAGDNEQFF. CDR3 DNA sequence: TGTGCCAGCAGCACCAGACTAGCGGGGGACAATGAGCAGTTCTTC.